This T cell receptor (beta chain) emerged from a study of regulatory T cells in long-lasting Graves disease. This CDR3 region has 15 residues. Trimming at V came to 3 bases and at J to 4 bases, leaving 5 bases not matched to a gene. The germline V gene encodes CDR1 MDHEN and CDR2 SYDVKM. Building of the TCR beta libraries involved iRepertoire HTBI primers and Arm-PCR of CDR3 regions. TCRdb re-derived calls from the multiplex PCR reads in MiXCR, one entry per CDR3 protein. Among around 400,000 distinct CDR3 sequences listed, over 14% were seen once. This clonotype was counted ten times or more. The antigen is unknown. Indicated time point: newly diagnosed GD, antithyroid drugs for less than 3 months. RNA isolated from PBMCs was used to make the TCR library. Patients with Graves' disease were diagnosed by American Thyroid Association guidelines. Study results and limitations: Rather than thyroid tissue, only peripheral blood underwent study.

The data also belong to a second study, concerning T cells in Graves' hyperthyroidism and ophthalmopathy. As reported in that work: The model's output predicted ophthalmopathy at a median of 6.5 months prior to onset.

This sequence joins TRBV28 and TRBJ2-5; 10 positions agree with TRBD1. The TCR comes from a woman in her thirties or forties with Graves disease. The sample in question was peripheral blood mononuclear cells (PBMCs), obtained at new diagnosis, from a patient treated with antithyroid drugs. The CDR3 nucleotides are TGTGCCAGCAGTTTTGACAGGGGGCGGGGAGAGACCCAGTACTTC. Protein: CASSFDRGRGETQYF.